The 31 T cell receptor beta chains below come from one sample, sequenced in a study of STAT5B mutations in CD4+ large granular lymphocyte leukemia. Sequenced by immunoSEQ multiplex PCR; TCRdb stores in-frame clones only, minus some. This table holds around 50,000 clones, about 86% found once. Sequenced: CD4+ T cells from blood buffy coats. The origin of the receptors is a human donor in good health.

The rearrangement joins TRBV28 to TRBJ2-5; perhaps TRBD2 as D (5 bases). V lost 6 bases, J lost 5 bases, and 25 bases lay in between. The germline V gene has CDR1 MDHEN and CDR2 SYDVKM. The CDR3 runs to 17 residues. The CDR3: CASSPSIAWGRGETQYF. DNA for the CDR3: TGTGCCAGCAGCCCCTCCATCGCGTGGGGTCGAGGGGAGACCCAGTACTTC.

V gene TRBV25-1 combines with J gene TRBJ2-7; 10 bases agree with TRBD1. Germline loops: CDR1 MGHDK, CDR2 SYGVNS. CDR3 length: 15 amino acids. J lost 4 bases, V lost 3 bases, and 6 bases had no gene match. This chain's CDR3 is CASSDGGTGEYEQYF. CDR3 bases: TGTGCCAGCAGTGACGGAGGGACAGGGGAATACGAGCAGTACTTC.

The genes are TRBV30 and TRBJ1-1, with 8 bases lining up with TRBD1. V lost 1 base, J lost 7 bases, and 11 bases stayed unmatched. Germline V gene sequence: CDR1 GTSNPN, CDR2 SVGIG (reference sequence). The CDR3 is made up of 15 amino acids. The DNA for the CDR3 is TGTGCCTGGAGTGCCCCGGGACAGGCGGTTTATGAAGCTTTCTTT. It encodes CAWSAPGQAVYEAFF.

Note on this clone: The junction does not match germline at one end; this may be a read error. The chain couples TRBV5-1 to TRBJ2-1, with 13 positions matching TRBD2. This CDR3 spans 14 amino acids. CDR1 is SGHRS, CDR2 YFSETQ, per germline. The CDR3 nucleotides read TGCGCCAGCAGCTTGGTAACTAGCGGGAGGGCTGAGGTCTTC. Translated, it gives CASSLVTSGRAEVF.

This chain connects TRBV11-2 to TRBJ2-1; D uncertain. Looked up from germline, CDR1 is SGHAT and CDR2 is FQNNGV. This CDR3 is 12 amino acids long. Deletions cut 3 bases from V and 8 bases from J, with 8 bases between. CDR3 bases: TGTGCCAGCAGCTTGAATACCGATGAGCAGTTCTTC. Translating gives CASSLNTDEQFF.

The rearrangement uses TRBV6-1 and TRBJ2-3; D is undetermined. Between the trimmed V and J ends, which lost 1 base and 3 bases, there was a span of 8 bases. CDR1 and CDR2 (germline): MNHNS, SASEGT. The CDR3 has 14 amino acids. CDR3 sequence reads: CASSEGSRTDTQYF. The CDR3 DNA sequence: TGTGCCAGCAGTGAAGGGTCTAGAACAGATACGCAGTATTTT.

The V call is TRBV19, the J call TRBJ1-5; the D is unclear. V lost 7 bases and J lost 4, with 11 bases in between. The CDR3 sequence is 13 residues long. Germline lookup yields CDR1 LNHDA and CDR2 SQIVND (reference sequence). As DNA, the CDR3 is TGTGCCAGTACCGGGAGTCTTAATCAGCCCCAGCATTTT. Residues: CASTGSLNQPQHF. Complete variable domain (other parts from reference TRBV19 and TRBJ1-5): DGGITQSPKYLFRKEGQNVTLSCEQNLNHDAMYWYRQDPGQGLRLIYYSQIVNDFQKGDIAEGYSVSREKKESFPLTVTSAQKNPTAFYLCASTGSLNQPQHFGDGTRLSIL.

The CDR3 here is CASSTQGDMAYSNQPQHF. As DNA, the CDR3 is TGTGCCAGCAGTACCCAGGGGGATATGGCGTATAGCAATCAGCCCCAGCATTTT. V gene TRBV28 combines with J gene TRBJ1-5; 7 nucleotides match TRBD1. V shed 5 bases, J shed 0 bases, and the junction held 13 bases outside the gene matches. Per the germline V gene, CDR1 is MDHEN and CDR2 is SYDVKM. CDR3 length: 18 amino acids.

The chain couples TRBV2 to TRBJ2-2; 9 bases fit TRBD2. The CDR3 extends over 16 amino acids. Looked up from germline, CDR1 is SNHLY and CDR2 is FYNNEI. The V segment lost 8 bases and the J segment 5 bases; nucleotides outside the gene matches: 12. CDR3 protein: CASSQGLAGNTGELFF. DNA of the CDR3: TGTGCCAGCTCCCAAGGGCTAGCGGGGAATACCGGGGAGCTGTTTTTT.

This clone was counted a few times. This chain links TRBV19 with TRBJ1-1; D is perhaps TRBD1 (5 bases). CDR3 length: 11 residues. Looked up from germline, CDR1 is LNHDA and CDR2 is SQIVND (reference sequence). Between the trimmed V and J ends, which lost 3 bases and 8 bases, there was a span of 7 bases. CDR3: CASSIGGEAFF. The CDR3 DNA reads as TGTGCCAGTAGTATCGGGGGGGAAGCTTTCTTT.

This sequence joins TRBV9 and TRBJ2-7; 8 nucleotides align to TRBD1. V lost 5 bases, J lost 5 bases, and 12 bases stayed unmatched. The CDR3 is made up of 15 amino acids. CDR1 is SGDLS and CDR2 is YYNGEE in the germline V gene. The CDR3 nucleotides are TGTGCCAGCAGTTCAGGGGGCTCTCCTGTGGACGAGCAGTACTTC. It codes for CASSSGGSPVDEQYF.

CDR3: CASSPDGPYGYTF. CDR3 sequence (DNA): TGTGCCAGCAGTCCCGACGGGCCCTATGGCTACACCTTC. The J gene is TRBJ1-2, the V gene TRBV6-1; D is uncertain. Germline-derived CDR1 and CDR2 are MNHNS and SASEGT. The CDR3 runs 13 residues. Between the trimmed V and J ends, which lost 5 bases and 4 bases, there was a span of 11 bases.

The chain joins TRBV28 to TRBJ1-5; D call uncertain. The germline CDR1 and CDR2 sequences are MDHEN and SYDVKM. This CDR3 is built from 14 residues. V shed 6 bases and J shed 2 bases, with 11 bases lying between them. The CDR3 DNA is TGTGCCAGCAGCGGTAACAGAGGCAATCAGCCCCAGCATTTT. Translation gives CASSGNRGNQPQHF.

The chain joins TRBV13 to TRBJ2-3; D ambiguous. The CDR3 is 12 amino acids. Trimming stripped 5 bases from V and 4 bases from J, with 7 bases between. CDR1 and CDR2 from the germline V gene are PRHDT and FYEKMQ (reference sequence). The CDR3 sequence is CASSPSADTQYF. In DNA, the CDR3 is TGTGCCAGCAGCCCAAGCGCAGATACGCAGTATTTT.

The V call is TRBV7-8, the J call TRBJ2-7; 7 nucleotides match TRBD1. The trim removed 3 bases at V and 5 bases at J, leaving 10 bases unmatched. CDR1 is SGHVS, CDR2 FQNEAQ, per germline. The CDR3 covers 15 residues. CDR3 bases: TGTGCCAGCAGCTTTCTCAGCGACAGGGCGCACGAGCAGTACTTC. Its protein product is CASSFLSDRAHEQYF.

J is TRBJ2-3 and V is TRBV30, with 7 bases lining up with TRBD2. Germline V gene lookup returns CDR1 GTSNPN and CDR2 SVGIG (reference sequence). J lost 4 bases, V lost 3 bases, and 10 bases had no gene match. The CDR3 sequence is 15 residues long. Here the CDR3 reads CAWRRGGLGSDTQYF. CDR3 bases: TGTGCCTGGAGGAGGGGAGGACTAGGATCAGATACGCAGTATTTT.

V and J are TRBV4-2 and TRBJ1-2, with D perhaps TRBD1 (6 bases). The CDR3 totals 18 residues. V was trimmed by 3 bases and J by 0 bases, leaving 20 bases between them. The germline gives CDR1 LGHNA, CDR2 YNFKEQ. This chain's CDR3 is CASSHRPKGGRANYGYTF. DNA for the CDR3: TGTGCCAGCAGCCACCGACCAAAGGGGGGCAGGGCTAACTATGGCTACACCTTC.

V usage is TRBV11-3 and J usage is TRBJ2-7; D is ambiguous. The CDR3 is 11 amino acids. With 2 bases removed from V and 6 bases from J, the gap between germline ends came to 5 bases. Per the germline V gene, CDR1 is SGHNT and CDR2 is YENEEA. This CDR3 reads CASSLRSEQYF. Here the CDR3 DNA reads TGTGCCAGCAGCTTAAGATCCGAGCAGTACTTC.

This clone was recorded a few times. This chain joins TRBV4-1 and TRBJ1-1, with D tentatively TRBD1 (5 bases). V was pared by 4 bases and J by 5 bases, with 14 bases between. Per germline, CDR1 MGHRA and CDR2 YSYEKL. The CDR3 is 14 amino acids. CDR3 residues: CASSRTGRGTEAFF. The CDR3 DNA sequence: TGCGCCAGCAGCCGAACAGGACGGGGAACTGAAGCTTTCTTT.

The rearrangement links TRBV15 to TRBJ1-5; D gene uncertain. Germline-derived CDR1 and CDR2 are LNHNV and YYDKDF (reference sequence). The CDR3 spans 15 residues. The V end lost 7 bases, the J end lost 7 bases, and 20 bases lay between the germline ends. The CDR3 DNA sequence: TGTGCCACCACCCAAGAGGGTCGGATATGGCAGCCCCAGCATTTT. Translated: CATTQEGRIWQPQHF.

This chain connects TRBV6-4 to TRBJ2-1; 8 positions agree with TRBD1. This CDR3 region has 13 residues. With 6 bases clipped from V and 4 bases from J, the junction kept 2 bases outside the gene matches. CDR1 MRHNA and CDR2 SNTAGT come from the germline V gene. CDR3 sequence (DNA): TGTGCCAGCAGCAGGGACAGGTACAATGAGCAGTTCTTC. This translates into CASSRDRYNEQFF.

This clone came up a few times. This chain uses TRBV6-1 with TRBJ1-5, with TRBD1 as a possible D gene (6 bases). Trimming took 0 bases from V and 0 from J, leaving 9 bases between them. CDR3 length: 16 residues. CDR1 is MNHNS and CDR2 is SASEGT in the germline V gene. CDR3 sequence reads: CASSEAGGNSNQPQHF. DNA for the CDR3: TGTGCCAGCAGTGAAGCAGGGGGGAATAGCAATCAGCCCCAGCATTTT.

The J gene is TRBJ1-4, the V gene TRBV2, with D possibly being TRBD1 (6 bases). The CDR3 has 15 residues. V was cut by 8 bases and J by 3 bases, with 16 bases left in between. CDR1 SNHLY and CDR2 FYNNEI come from the germline V gene. CDR3: CASGGAGSPNEKLFF. The CDR3 bases are TGTGCCAGCGGGGGGGCGGGGTCGCCTAATGAAAAACTGTTTTTT.

This clone has just a few counts. The chain has TRBV19 and TRBJ2-5, with no clear D. CDR3 length: 13 residues. CDR1 is LNHDA and CDR2 is SQIVND in the germline V gene (reference sequence). V dropped 3 bases and J dropped 2 bases, with 7 bases sitting between them. CDR3 amino acids: CASSIQLQETQYF. CDR3 in DNA: TGTGCCAGTAGTATTCAGTTACAAGAGACCCAGTACTTC.

The rearrangement links TRBV9 to TRBJ2-5; 7 bases are shared with TRBD2. CDR1 is SGDLS, CDR2 YYNGEE, per germline. CDR3 length: 14 amino acids. V gave up 2 bases and J gave up 4 bases; unmatched junction bases: 5. CDR3 in amino acids: CASSVRGFGETQYF. The CDR3 coding sequence is TGTGCCAGCAGCGTGCGGGGGTTCGGAGAGACCCAGTACTTC.

This chain connects TRBV5-4 to TRBJ2-7, with D perhaps matching TRBD2 (5 bases). This CDR3 has 14 amino acids. Germline CDR1 and CDR2: SGHNT and YYREEE (reference sequence). V was clipped by 1 base and J by 0 bases, with 8 bases between them. The CDR3 nucleotides are TGTGCCAGCAGCTTGAGTGGGAGCTCCTACGAGCAGTACTTC. Its protein is CASSLSGSSYEQYF.

V gene TRBV10-1 combines with J gene TRBJ1-4, with TRBD1 matching over 7 bases. The CDR3 runs to 13 residues. Germline V gives CDR1 WNHNN, CDR2 SYGVQD (reference sequence). J was trimmed by 11 bases and V by 6 bases; bases with no gene match: 9. The CDR3 here is CASSETPTGKLFF. The CDR3 DNA sequence: TGCGCCAGCAGCGAGACTCCGACAGGGAAACTGTTTTTT.

The genes are TRBV7-9 and TRBJ1-6; D is perhaps TRBD1 (5 bases). Germline assignment: CDR1 SEHNR and CDR2 FQNEAQ (reference sequence). Trimming cost V 5 bases and J 9 bases, with 11 bases left between them. CDR3 length equals 13 residues. CDR3: CASSTSGGSPLHF. CDR3 nucleotide sequence: TGTGCCAGCAGCACTTCGGGGGGTTCACCCCTCCACTTT.

This clone was seen just once. The chain carries TRBV28 and TRBJ2-7, with 9 bases that match TRBD2. This CDR3 has 16 amino acids. Germline values: CDR1 MDHEN, CDR2 SYDVKM. The trim removed 3 bases at V and 0 bases at J, leaving 6 bases unmatched. The CDR3 sequence is CASSFLASGNSYEQYF. CDR3 in DNA: TGTGCCAGCAGTTTCCTAGCTAGCGGGAACTCCTACGAGCAGTACTTC.

The J gene is TRBJ1-1, the V gene TRBV11-3, with 9 bases that match TRBD1. J gave up 5 bases and V 4 bases, and 8 bases lay outside the gene matches. The CDR3 totals 15 residues. Germline-derived CDR1 and CDR2 are SGHNT and YENEEA. The CDR3 region is CASSSVGQGKTEAFF. For the CDR3, the DNA is TGTGCCAGCAGCTCAGTGGGACAGGGAAAAACTGAAGCTTTCTTT. The variable domain in full, with the rest retrieved from reference TRBV11-3 and TRBJ1-1, is EAGVVQSPRYKIIEKKQPVAFWCNPISGHNTLYWYLQNLGQGPELLIRYENEEAVDDSQLPKDRFSAERLKGVDSTLKIQPAELGDSAVYLCASSSVGQGKTEAFFGQGTRLTVV.

CDR3 DNA: TGTGCCTGGCCCCTCGGGGGGGGAAACTATGGCTACACCTTC. Residues: CAWPLGGGNYGYTF. The rearrangement links TRBV30 to TRBJ1-2; a weak D match, TRBD1 (5 bases). Germline V gives CDR1 GTSNPN, CDR2 SVGIG (reference sequence). This CDR3 is built from 14 residues. The ends were cut back, 5 bases at V and 2 bases at J, with 15 bases in the middle.